Shown below are 4 T cell receptor beta chains from a single sample sequenced in a study of cytomegalovirus exposure and HLA in healthy donors. Both 60 Vbeta primers and 13 Jbeta primers went into the PCR. Produced via immunoSEQ multiplex PCR; TCRdb's table is partial and in-frame only. The profile shows 150,000 to 200,000 clones, 83% of them singletons. Sample: PBMCs. These receptors were taken from a man aged 45-60 years in good health and CMV-seropositive.

The chain joins TRBV4-2 to TRBJ1-2, with D maybe TRBD1 (6 bases). V lost 0 bases to trimming and J lost 8 bases, with 16 bases between them. The CDR3 totals 15 residues. The germline CDR1 and CDR2 sequences are LGHNA and YNFKEQ. CDR3 sequence reads: CASSQDSGGLLGYTF. The CDR3 DNA reads as TGTGCCAGCAGCCAAGATTCGGGGGGGCTCTTGGGCTACACCTTC.

The sample holds a few counts of this clone. This rearrangement joins TRBV11-2 to TRBJ2-4; a weak D match, TRBD2 (5 bases). This CDR3 comprises 14 residues. Trimming left V 5 bases short and J 7 bases short, with 15 bases between. The V gene's germline CDR1 is SGHAT and CDR2 FQNNGV. CDR3 nucleotides: TGTGCCAGCAGCATAGGACGGACGGGGAACATTCAGTACTTC. It yields the protein CASSIGRTGNIQYF.

This chain connects TRBV28 to TRBJ1-5; D is undetermined. Germline CDR1 MDHEN, CDR2 SYDVKM. This CDR3 is 15 amino acids long. V lost 7 bases and J lost 2, with 15 bases in between. CDR3 amino acids: CASTLFSAGNQPQHF. In nucleotides, the CDR3 is TGTGCCAGCACCCTTTTCTCTGCGGGCAATCAGCCCCAGCATTTT.

V usage is TRBV19 and J usage is TRBJ2-7, with D possibly matching TRBD2 (5 bases). V was clipped by 7 bases and J by 3 bases, with 16 bases between them. The germline V gene has CDR1 LNHDA and CDR2 SQIVND (reference sequence). The CDR3 totals 14 residues. The CDR3 nucleotides are TGTGCCAGTACCTCCGGGGTGGCTGACTACGAGCAGTACTTC. Protein product: CASTSGVADYEQYF.